Given below is one T cell receptor beta chain in context. The data originate from a study of blood T cell repertoires in COVID-19. Study at large: The United States, Italy and Spain provided the acute and convalescent COVID-19 samples.

TCRdb keeps only in-frame clones here, not all; method: immunoSEQ multiplex PCR. The repertoire has around 300,000 clones, approximately 86% of them found once; the top ten carry 2.1%. Germline V gene sequence: CDR1 LGHDT, CDR2 YNNKEL (reference sequence). The CDR3 sequence is 15 residues long. Trimming at V came to 5 bases and at J to 3 bases, leaving 9 bases not matched to a gene. This TCR derives from a woman aged 30 to 39 who had recovered from COVID-19. Material: peripheral blood. The J gene is TRBJ2-5, the V gene TRBV3-1 (or the pseudogene TRBV3-2); 7 bases are a match to TRBD2. CDR3 nucleotide sequence: TGTGCCAGCAGCTCGGGACTACGATTTAAAGAGACCCAGTACTTC. This codes for CASSSGLRFKETQYF.